A selection of T cell receptor beta chains follows, all from one sample in a study of PD-1 blockade in classical Hodgkin lymphoma. TCRdb keeps only in-frame clones here, not all; method: immunoSEQ multiplex PCR. The sample contains 30,000 to 40,000 clones, around 82% of which appear only once. The specimen was peripheral blood mononuclear cells (PBMCs), collected at baseline. These receptors all come from a human donor with classical Hodgkin lymphoma. Each CDR3 is given without its conserved first and last residue. A D gene is named only where the DNA matches it firmly.

d_gene,v_gene,CDR3aa
NA,TRBV7-2,ASSFPNTDTQY
NA,TRBV28,ASSSTSGRNYGYT
TRBD2,TRBV5-4,ASSLDAGGADTQY
NA,TRBV6-5,ASSSDYGYTDTQY
TRBD1,TRBV6-5,ASSPGQGSSYEQY
TRBD1,TRBV27,ASRLGTGATEAF
NA,TRBV7-2,ASSLNPLGAGDTQY
TRBD1,TRBV7-2,ASSTQGAGGTEAF
NA,TRBV15,ATSGGGMNTEAF
NA,TRBV7-9,ASSYSGTQGGYGYT
NA,TRBV4-2,ASSLDVQGLF
NA,TRBV5-1,ASSLRQPQQETQY
NA,TRBV30,AWSVQGGYGYT
TRBD2,TRBV5-1,ASSVSGGSSYEQY
TRBD1,TRBV5-1,ASSFTGTGSSTDTQY
TRBD2,TRBV28,ASNVGRADTQY
TRBD1,TRBV6-5,ASSYSGDRGNTIY
NA,TRBV9,ASSVDAGGPDTQY
NA,TRBV7-9,ASSFNTNYGYT
NA,TRBV9,ASSTTGSTDTQY
TRBD2,TRBV7-9,ASSSDGLAGFRQY
NA,TRBV19,ASTGTQGGSGFSGNTIY
TRBD2,TRBV6-4,ASSEASGGPQETQY
NA,TRBV5-1,ASSPLTSGEQY
TRBD2,TRBV29-1,SVVIGGGGPGANVLT
TRBD1,TRBV19,ASGDRQNSPLH
TRBD1,TRBV6-6,ASSDPGQGNTEAF
NA,TRBV7-2,ASSFRDGPYEQY
NA,TRBV7-2,ASSPDYYKQY
NA,TRBV4-2,ASSQVGVFTEAF
NA,TRBV25-1,ASSTDGNSPLH
TRBD2,TRBV4-1,ASSQGGGTDQETQY
TRBD1,TRBV6-6,ASSSQGAQH
NA,TRBV6-6,ASSTEGGREAF
TRBD2,TRBV18,ASSLRLAGGKEYNEQF
NA,TRBV6-1,ASSTAQGSTEAF
NA,TRBV7-9,ASSGTQVLEGYT
NA,TRBV6-6,ASSRILGQPQH
NA,TRBV5-1,ASSLEQVRSYEQY
NA,TRBV11-2,ASSLIPGELF
NA,TRBV7-2,ASSFQDNQPQH
NA,TRBV19,ASSYYSYNQPQH
TRBD1,TRBV19,ASSNEGQSRFNSPLH
NA,TRBV19,ASSTASYSNYGYT
TRBD1,TRBV7-9,ASSSGTGLRVGLYNEQF
NA,TRBV2,ASSVTRVGPYEQY
NA,TRBV10-3,AISEGGTGNQPQH
TRBD1,TRBV19,ASSIGTGAETQY
TRBD1,TRBV7-3,ASSSTGVQYNEQF
NA,TRBV11-3,ASSLERGRTEAF
TRBD1,TRBV4-1,ASSHHQTGLSYEQY
NA,TRBV19,ASSPQLNTDTQY
NA,TRBV7-9,ASSYPRTGSNYGYT
NA,TRBV6-4,ASSPHNEQF
NA,TRBV11-3,ASRAIGALGTEAF
NA,TRBV2,ASSGVSSYNSPLH
NA,TRBV11-3,ASSLDQGGSSSYNEQF
TRBD2,TRBV7-9,ASIPSYGGGAADTQY
TRBD2,TRBV5-1,ASSPNGLAGFTDTQY